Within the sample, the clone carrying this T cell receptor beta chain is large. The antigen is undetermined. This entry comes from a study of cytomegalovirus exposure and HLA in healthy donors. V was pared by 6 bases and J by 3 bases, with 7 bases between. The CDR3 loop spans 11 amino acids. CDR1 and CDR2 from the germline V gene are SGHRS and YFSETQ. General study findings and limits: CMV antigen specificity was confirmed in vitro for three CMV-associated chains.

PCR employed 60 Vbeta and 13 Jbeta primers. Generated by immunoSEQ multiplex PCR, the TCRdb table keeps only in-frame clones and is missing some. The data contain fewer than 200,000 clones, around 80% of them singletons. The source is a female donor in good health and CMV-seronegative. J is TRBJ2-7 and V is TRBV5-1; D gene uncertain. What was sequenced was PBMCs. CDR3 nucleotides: TGCGCCAGCAACAACTACTACGAGCAGTACTTC. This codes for CASNNYYEQYF.